The 6 T cell receptor beta chains below all came from one sample that was sequenced in a study of T cell responses to AZD1222 COVID-19 vaccine. Sequencing used immunoSEQ multiplex PCR; TCRdb keeps in-frame clones, though not all of them. Among around 150,000 clones listed, around 91% were seen once. Sequences were derived from peripheral blood, sampled on day 0 of AZD1222 vaccination. These receptors all come from an adult in good health.

The chain uses TRBV6-5 and TRBJ1-6, with D unresolved. Trimming shortened V by 5 bases and J by 3 bases, and 11 bases separated the two germline ends. Germline values: CDR1 MNHEY, CDR2 SVGAGI. The CDR3 contains 15 residues. As DNA, the CDR3 is TGTGCCAGCAGTATTGACGGAATCTATAATTCACCCCTCCACTTT. This sequence encodes CASSIDGIYNSPLHF.

The chain couples TRBV30 to TRBJ1-2; 7 nucleotides match TRBD1. Germline V gene data show CDR1 as GTSNPN and CDR2 as SVGIG (reference sequence). Unmatched junction bases numbered 17, after V lost 8 bases and J lost 8 bases. The CDR3 runs to 14 residues. The chain's CDR3 is CANQPLTGVGGYTF. In DNA form, the CDR3 reads TGTGCCAATCAACCGCTCACAGGGGTAGGGGGCTACACCTTC. Using reference TRBV30 and TRBJ1-2 for the parts outside the CDR3, the full variable domain is SQTIHQWPATLVQPVGSPLSLECTVEGTSNPNLYWYRQAAGRGLQLLFYSVGIGQISSEVPQNLSASRPQDRQFILSSKKLLLSDSGFYLCANQPLTGVGGYTFGSGTRLTVV.

The chain combines TRBV19 with TRBJ2-1, with 7 positions matching TRBD2. Trimming cost V 7 bases and J 3 bases; bases outside gene matches: 6. CDR3 length: 14 amino acids. Per germline, CDR1 LNHDA and CDR2 SQIVND (reference sequence). This CDR3 reads CASTGGGFYNEQFF. Written as DNA, the CDR3 is TGTGCCAGTACCGGGGGAGGGTTCTACAATGAGCAGTTCTTC.

V and J are TRBV28 and TRBJ2-3; 10 bases match TRBD1. Germline CDR1 reads MDHEN; CDR2 reads SYDVKM. The CDR3 sequence is 19 residues long. Trimming cost V 3 bases and J 6 bases; bases outside gene matches: 18. The CDR3 reads CASSLGGVGGTGVRDTQYF. CDR3 DNA: TGTGCCAGCAGTTTGGGGGGAGTTGGCGGGACAGGGGTCAGGGATACGCAGTATTTT.

The chain is built from TRBV5-6 and TRBJ2-2; 12 bases line up with TRBD2. The CDR3 has 15 amino acids. CDR1 and CDR2 (germline): SGHDT, YYEEEE. J gave up 5 bases and V 3 bases, and 2 bases lay outside the gene matches. CDR3 region: CASSWTSGITGELFF. CDR3 bases: TGTGCCAGCAGCTGGACTAGCGGGATAACCGGGGAGCTGTTTTTT.

The chain uses TRBV4-2 and TRBJ1-5; tentatively, D is TRBD1 (5 bases). The CDR3 loop spans 15 amino acids. Between the trimmed V and J ends, which lost 0 bases and 1 base, there was a span of 7 bases. Germline V gene lookup returns CDR1 LGHNA and CDR2 YNFKEQ. CDR3 DNA: TGTGCCAGCAGCCAAGACGGGGCGAGCAATCAGCCCCAGCATTTT. As protein: CASSQDGASNQPQHF.